These 11 T cell receptor beta chains were sequenced from one sample in a study of human T cells and chemical hapten exposure (dated by TCRdb to the early 2020s). The protocol used for the library was RACE. Sequenced on a NextSeq 500. TCRdb reanalyzed the raw reads on its own, using fastp at Q25 for trimming and MiXCR for clone calling, and kept in-frame beta chains. Entries that share a CDR3 protein sequence are merged under the most common genes and DNA. The sample contains around 120,000 distinct CDR3 sequences, roughly 14% of them found a single time. The biggest ten clones account for around 3% of the sample. The time point label on this specimen signifies: pre-sensitization, week 0. The label giving this sample's treatment or condition can be read as: therapeutic diphenylcyclopropenone sensitization with weekly scalp DPC. The material sequenced was whole blood, taken in connection with sensitization to the hapten diphenylcyclopropenone (DPC). All receptors come from a woman aged 18 to 35 with alopecia areata. Some clones in this sample may be carry-over from other donors' samples.

This sequence joins TRBV7-2 and TRBJ2-5; 11 bases match TRBD1. V trimming: 1 base; J trimming: 5 bases; junction bases outside the gene matches: 3. From germline, CDR1 is SGHTA and CDR2 FQGNSA. CDR3 size: 15 residues. CDR3 protein: CASSLGGTGGETQYF. The DNA for the CDR3 is TGTGCCAGCAGCTTAGGTGGGACAGGGGGTGAGACCCAGTACTTC.

This clonotype was seen many times. The gene calls are TRBV6-2 or TRBV6-3 and TRBJ2-3; D is unclear. V shed 7 bases and J shed 0 bases, with 14 bases lying between them. Per the germline V gene, CDR1 is MNHEY and CDR2 is SVGEGT. CDR3 length: 15 amino acids. The CDR3 is CASKSLGRSTDTQYF. The CDR3 DNA reads TGTGCCAGCAAGTCCCTAGGCAGGAGCACAGATACGCAGTATTTT.

V and J are TRBV20-1 and TRBJ2-1; D uncertain. The length of the CDR3 is 13 residues. V was pared by 1 base and J by 6 bases, with 10 bases between. The germline V gene encodes CDR1 DFQATT and CDR2 SNEGSKA (reference sequence). The CDR3 DNA reads TGCAGTGCTAGAGTTTGGCTTACCAATGAGCAGTTCTTC. Translation gives CSARVWLTNEQFF.

The chain has TRBV7-2 and TRBJ1-2; no clear D gene. CDR3 size: 13 residues. Looked up from germline, CDR1 is SGHTA and CDR2 is FQGNSA. V was pared by 2 bases and J by 3 bases, with 7 bases between. This CDR3 is CASSLRPDYGYTF. CDR3 bases: TGTGCCAGCAGCTTAAGGCCAGACTATGGCTACACCTTC.

V and J are TRBV6-5 and TRBJ1-6; D might be TRBD1 (6 bases). The CDR3 is 15 residues long. The V and J ends lost 8 bases and 7 bases respectively, with 18 bases between them. Looked up from germline, CDR1 is MNHEY and CDR2 is SVGAGI. CDR3 nucleotide sequence: TGTGCCAGCGTCCCATGGGGTCAGGGGAATTCACCCCTCCACTTT. Its protein product is CASVPWGQGNSPLHF.

About this clonotype itself: The junction departs from germline at one end; a sequencing error may be responsible. The gene calls are TRBV3-1 and TRBJ2-1; TRBD2 matches at 8 bases. This CDR3 has 16 residues. Germline-derived CDR1 and CDR2 are LGHDT and YNNKEL (reference sequence). CDR3 in amino acids: CASSPDRGGQNNDQFF. The CDR3 DNA reads as TGTGCCAGCAGCCCCGATCGGGGGGGACAAAACAATGATCAGTTCTTC.

This chain links TRBV19 with TRBJ1-1, with 10 bases lining up with TRBD1. Germline assignment: CDR1 LNHDA and CDR2 SQIVND (reference sequence). V gave up 6 bases and J gave up 0 bases; unmatched junction bases: 7. The CDR3 runs 16 residues. The CDR3 DNA sequence: TGTGCCAGTAGAAAGGACAGGGGGAACCTGAACACTGAAGCTTTCTTT. Translating gives CASRKDRGNLNTEAFF.

This chain uses TRBV15 with TRBJ1-1; no firm D call. This CDR3 has 13 residues. CDR1 is LNHNV and CDR2 is YYDKDF in the germline V gene (reference sequence). The V end was cut by 6 bases, the J end by 1 base, with 9 bases between. The CDR3 sequence is CATRINTNTEAFF. CDR3 sequence (DNA): TGTGCCACCAGGATTAACACGAACACTGAAGCTTTCTTT. Looking up the rest from reference TRBV15 and TRBJ1-1 gives the full variable domain: DAMVIQNPRYQVTQFGKPVTLSCSQTLNHNVMYWYQQKSSQAPKLLFHYYDKDFNNEADTPDNFQSRRPNTSFCFLDIRSPGLGDTAMYLCATRINTNTEAFFGQGTRLTVV.

Only a few counts were recorded for this clonotype. The chain combines TRBV30 with TRBJ1-2; D gene ambiguous. Deletions cut 0 bases from V and 5 bases from J, with 7 bases between. CDR1 GTSNPN and CDR2 SVGIG come from the germline V gene (reference sequence). There are 12 residues in the CDR3. CDR3 DNA: TGTGCCTGGAGTGTACGGGATTATGGCTACACCTTC. This codes for CAWSVRDYGYTF.

The sample holds many counts of this clonotype. The chain recombines TRBV9 with TRBJ2-1; 12 nucleotides agree with TRBD2. V was clipped by 4 bases and J by 9 bases; unmatched bases: 8. Germline CDR1 SGDLS, CDR2 YYNGEE. The CDR3 consists of 15 residues. The CDR3 DNA reads as TGTGCCAGCAGCCCCCGGACTAGCGGGGTGGGTGAGCAGTTCTTC. Amino acids: CASSPRTSGVGEQFF.

This clonotype was detected ten times or more. This rearrangement joins TRBV18 to TRBJ1-2; D is unclear. Germline V lookup: CDR1 KGHSH, CDR2 LQKENI. Trimming pared 4 bases from V and 8 bases from J, leaving 14 bases between. The CDR3 sequence is 13 residues long. The CDR3: CASSHEEVGGYTF. CDR3 sequence (DNA): TGTGCCAGCTCACACGAGGAGGTTGGAGGCTACACCTTC.